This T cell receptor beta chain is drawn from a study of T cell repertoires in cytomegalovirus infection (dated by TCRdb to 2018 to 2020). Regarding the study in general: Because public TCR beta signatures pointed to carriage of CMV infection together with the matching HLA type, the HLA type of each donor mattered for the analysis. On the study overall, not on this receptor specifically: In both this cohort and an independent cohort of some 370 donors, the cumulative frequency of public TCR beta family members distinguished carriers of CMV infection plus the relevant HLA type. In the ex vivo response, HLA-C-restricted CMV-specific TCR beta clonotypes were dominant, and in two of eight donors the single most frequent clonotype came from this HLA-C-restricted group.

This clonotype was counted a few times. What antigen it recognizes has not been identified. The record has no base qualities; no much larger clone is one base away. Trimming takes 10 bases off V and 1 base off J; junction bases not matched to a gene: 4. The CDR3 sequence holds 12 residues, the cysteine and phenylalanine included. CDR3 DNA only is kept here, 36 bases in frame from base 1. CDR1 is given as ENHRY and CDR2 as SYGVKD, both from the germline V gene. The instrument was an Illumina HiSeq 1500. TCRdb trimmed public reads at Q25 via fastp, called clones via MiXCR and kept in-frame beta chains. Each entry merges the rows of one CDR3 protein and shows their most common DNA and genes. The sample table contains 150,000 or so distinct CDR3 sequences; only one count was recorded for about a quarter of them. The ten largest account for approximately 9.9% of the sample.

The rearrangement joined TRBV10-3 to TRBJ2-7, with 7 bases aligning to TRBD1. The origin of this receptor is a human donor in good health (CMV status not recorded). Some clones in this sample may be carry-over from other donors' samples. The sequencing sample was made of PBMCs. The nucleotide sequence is TGTGCCACAGGACAGGAATCCTACGAGCAGTACTTC. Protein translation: CATGQESYEQYF.